This entry describes one TCR beta chain. Antigen specificity is unknown. Germline lookup yields CDR1 MDHEN and CDR2 SYDVKM. V lost 5 bases, J lost 6 bases, and 9 bases stayed unmatched. This CDR3 has 14 amino acids. Repertoires were generated with immunoSEQ multiplex PCR, while TCRdb's copy carries only in-frame clones and drops some. The sample contains tens of thousands of clones, more than 80% of which appear only once. This entry is derived from a study of graft-versus-host responses after intestinal transplantation. Study-wide results and caveats: There were GvH clones found in recipient marrow, and some of them appeared first in ileum or blood.

This specimen was unstimulated CD4+ T cells sorted from spleen or lymph node cells, taken before transplant. This chain uses TRBV28 with TRBJ1-2, with 7 bases lining up with TRBD1. The sequence derives from a human donor who was the organ donor for an intestinal transplant. Here the CDR3 reads CASSIPKGANGYTF. In DNA, the CDR3 is TGTGCCAGCAGTATCCCGAAGGGGGCTAATGGCTACACCTTC.